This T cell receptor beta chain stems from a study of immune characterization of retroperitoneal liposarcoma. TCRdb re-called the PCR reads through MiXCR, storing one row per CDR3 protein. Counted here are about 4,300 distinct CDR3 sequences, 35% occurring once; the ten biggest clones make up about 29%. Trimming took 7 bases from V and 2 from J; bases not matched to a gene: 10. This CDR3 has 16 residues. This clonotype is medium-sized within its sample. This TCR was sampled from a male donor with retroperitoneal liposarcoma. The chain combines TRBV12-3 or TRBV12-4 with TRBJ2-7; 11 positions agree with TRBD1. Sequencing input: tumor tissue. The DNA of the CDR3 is TGTGCCAGCACCAGGACAGGGGGCGCGGTGACCTACGAGCAGTACTTC. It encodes CASTRTGGAVTYEQYF.